The 13 T cell receptor beta chains in this list originate from one sample, sequenced in a study of T cells after yellow fever vaccination. TCRdb itself ran the 5' RACE reads through MiXCR, one entry per CDR3 protein. The sample carries 200,000 to 300,000 distinct CDR3 sequences, 10% to 15% recorded once. The sequenced sample was CD4+ T cells sorted from PBMCs, obtained 45 days after the yellow fever booster vaccination. These receptors came from a man between 25 and 39 years old who received the YFV17D yellow fever vaccine.

The chain links TRBV12-3 or TRBV12-4 to TRBJ2-7; D is perhaps TRBD1 or TRBD2 (5 bases each). CDR3 length equals 14 residues. The V gene lost 1 base and the J gene lost 5 bases, with 12 bases spanning the gap. The chain's CDR3 is CASSLGGAGHEQYF. The CDR3 DNA follows: TGTGCCAGCAGTTTAGGAGGGGCTGGCCACGAGCAGTACTTC.

This chain joins TRBV20-1 and TRBJ2-4; 13 nucleotides line up with TRBD2. The trim removed 1 base at V and 14 bases at J, leaving 8 bases unmatched. The germline V gene encodes CDR1 DFQATT and CDR2 SNEGSKA (reference sequence). This CDR3 region has 14 residues. The CDR3 protein is CSARAGGTSGIKYF. DNA of the CDR3: TGCAGTGCTAGAGCCGGCGGGACTAGCGGGATCAAGTACTTC.

Comments on this clonotype: A read error may account for a junction end that differs from germline. The gene calls are TRBV28 and TRBJ2-5, with D maybe TRBD1 (6 bases). The CDR3 is 14 residues long. Germline lookup yields CDR1 MDHEN and CDR2 SYDVKM. The CDR3 reads CASRTRTDHETQYF. The CDR3 DNA follows: TGTGCCAGCAGGACCAGGACAGACCATGAGACCCAGTACTTC. The variable domain in full, with the rest retrieved from reference TRBV28 and TRBJ2-5, is DVKVTQSSRYLVKRTGEKVFLECVQDMDHENMFWYRQDPGLGLRLIYFSYDVKMKEKGDIPEGYSVSREKKERFSLILESASTNQTSMYLCASRTRTDHETQYFGPGTRLLVL.

V is TRBV5-1 and J is TRBJ2-7; perhaps TRBD2 as D (5 bases). The CDR3 contains 14 residues. Germline-derived CDR1 and CDR2 are SGHRS and YFSETQ. With 4 bases removed from V and 6 bases from J, the gap between germline ends came to 17 bases. CDR3 DNA: TGCGCCAGCAGCATGAGGACTCCGTCCAGCGAGCAGTACTTC. It encodes CASSMRTPSSEQYF.

This clonotype was detected only a few times. The chain recombines TRBV7-2 with TRBJ1-6; 11 bases are shared with TRBD1. J gave up 10 bases and V 1 base, and 3 bases lay outside the gene matches. Germline-derived CDR1 and CDR2 are SGHTA and FQGNSA. The CDR3 covers 15 residues. CDR3 coding DNA: TGTGCCAGCAGCTTAGGTGGGACAGGGGGATCACCCCTCCACTTT. Encoded protein: CASSLGGTGGSPLHF.

Many counts were recorded for this clonotype. CDR3 residues: CASSTSGYEQYF. CDR3 nucleotide sequence: TGTGCCAGCAGTACTAGCGGGTACGAGCAGTACTTC. This rearrangement joins TRBV12-3 or TRBV12-4 to TRBJ2-7; 9 positions match TRBD2. This CDR3 has 12 residues. After removal of 5 bases from V and 4 bases from J, the junction contained 0 bases not matched to a gene.

CDR3 nucleotides: TGCAGTGCTCGGGCGAGCCGAACTAACACTGAAGCTTTCTTT. This gives the protein CSARASRTNTEAFF. The chain uses TRBV20-1 and TRBJ1-1; D remains ambiguous. This CDR3 region has 14 residues. From germline, CDR1 is DFQATT and CDR2 SNEGSKA (reference sequence). Trimming left V 5 bases short and J 2 bases short, with 15 bases between.

This chain links TRBV5-4 with TRBJ2-2, with 8 bases fitting TRBD2. Germline V gene lookup returns CDR1 SGHNT and CDR2 YYREEE (reference sequence). The CDR3 runs 15 residues. V was clipped by 4 bases and J by 5 bases; unmatched bases: 7. CDR3 nucleotides: TGTGCCAGCAGCCCGAGCGGGAGAAGTACCGGGGAGCTGTTTTTT. Amino acid sequence: CASSPSGRSTGELFF.

This clonotype was found a few times. The chain employs TRBV6-5 and TRBJ2-2; the match to TRBD1 covers 10 bases. Germline V gene sequence: CDR1 MNHEY, CDR2 SVGAGI. This CDR3 region has 18 residues. With V trimmed by 10 bases and J by 3 bases, 17 bases remained unmatched. CDR3 amino acids: CAIRGGPGTGDYTGELFF. The CDR3 DNA reads as TGTGCCATCAGGGGGGGACCCGGGACAGGGGACTACACCGGGGAGCTGTTTTTT.

The chain's CDR3 is CASSLLSGAYNEQFF. CDR3 nucleotides: TGTGCCAGCAGTTTACTTAGCGGGGCCTACAATGAGCAGTTCTTC. The V gene is TRBV28, the J gene TRBJ2-1; 8 nucleotides match TRBD2. This CDR3 contains 15 residues. J lost 2 bases, V lost 2 bases, and 2 bases had no gene match. Germline assignment: CDR1 MDHEN and CDR2 SYDVKM.

The table lists this clonotype with many counts. The chain links TRBV29-1 to TRBJ2-1, with 9 nucleotides matching TRBD2. CDR1 and CDR2 from the germline V gene are SQVTM and ANQGSEA. The ends lost 2 bases at V and 7 bases at J; junction bases unmatched: 9. The CDR3 is 15 residues long. The CDR3 is CSVETASGRSNEQFF. CDR3 nucleotides: TGCAGCGTTGAAACCGCCAGCGGGAGGTCGAATGAGCAGTTCTTC.

CDR3 loop: CASSWTSTGYGYTF. Written as DNA, the CDR3 is TGTGCCAGCAGTTGGACCTCCACTGGATATGGCTACACCTTC. This sequence joins TRBV28 and TRBJ1-2, with unresolved D. Trimming shortened V by 4 bases and J by 5 bases, and 14 bases separated the two germline ends. Per germline, CDR1 MDHEN and CDR2 SYDVKM. The CDR3 has 14 amino acids.

This clonotype appeared a few times. This rearrangement joins TRBV5-1 to TRBJ2-2; TRBD2 might be the D (6 bases). The CDR3 totals 14 residues. V lost 2 bases and J 4 bases, leaving 9 bases between the germline ends. The germline gives CDR1 SGHRS, CDR2 YFSETQ. The CDR3 DNA follows: TGCGCCAGCAGCTTCAATAGCGGCACCGGGGAGCTGTTTTTT. It specifies CASSFNSGTGELFF.